This TCR beta chain was documented in a study of blood T cell repertoires in COVID-19. About the research overall: COVID-19 samples from acute and convalescent phases originated in the United States, Italy and Spain.

Authors' analysis steps: Estimation of nucleated cell counts relied on the amplification of reference gene primers. Measured with immunoSEQ multiplex PCR; TCRdb has only the in-frame clones, and not every one. Clonal size and the V and J genes are those of that table, whereas D and trimming came from the DNA. The sample holds around 80,000 clones, about four fifths seen once. Germline assignment: CDR1 SQVTM and CDR2 ANQGSEA. V was cut by 1 base and J by 0 bases, with 6 bases left in between. CDR3 length: 13 residues. A note on this clone: Other nucleotide sequences in the sample specify the same CDR3.

The chain recombines TRBV29-1 with TRBJ1-1, with D unresolved. Sequencing was carried out using peripheral blood. The sequence derives from an elderly woman with active or convalescent COVID-19. The CDR3 region has the DNA TGCAGCGTTGAAGGTCGGTTGAACACTGAAGCTTTCTTT. It specifies CSVEGRLNTEAFF. Variable domain in full (rest from reference TRBV29-1 and TRBJ1-1): SAVISQKPSRDICQRGTSLTIQCQVDSQVTMMFWYRQQPGQSLTLIATANQGSEATYESGFVIDKFPISRPNLTFSTLTVSNMSPEDSSIYLCSVEGRLNTEAFFGQGTRLTVV.